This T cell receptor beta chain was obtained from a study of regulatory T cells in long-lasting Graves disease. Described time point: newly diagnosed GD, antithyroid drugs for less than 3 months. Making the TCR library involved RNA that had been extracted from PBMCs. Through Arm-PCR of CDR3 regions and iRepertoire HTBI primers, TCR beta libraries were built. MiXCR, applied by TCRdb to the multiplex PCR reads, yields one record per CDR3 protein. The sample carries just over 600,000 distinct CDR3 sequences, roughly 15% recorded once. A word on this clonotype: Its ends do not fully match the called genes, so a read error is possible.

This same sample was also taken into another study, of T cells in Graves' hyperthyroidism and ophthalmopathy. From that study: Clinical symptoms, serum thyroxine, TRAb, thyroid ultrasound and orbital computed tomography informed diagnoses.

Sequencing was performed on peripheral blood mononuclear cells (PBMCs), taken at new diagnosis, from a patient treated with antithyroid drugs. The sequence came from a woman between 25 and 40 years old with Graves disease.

This CDR3 is CASSQDSSSGSEQYF. Here the CDR3 DNA reads TGCGCCAGCAGCCAAGACTCGTCTAGCGGGAGCGAGCAGTACTTC. The chain carries TRBV7-3 and TRBJ2-7; TRBD2 matches at 10 bases. This CDR3 contains 15 residues. Germline-derived CDR1 and CDR2 are SGHTA and FQGTGA.